These T cell receptor beta chains were read from a single sample in a study of beta chain features in type 1 diabetes. Libraries were prepared by immunoSEQ multiplex PCR; TCRdb keeps only in-frame clonotypes and omits some of them. The data hold 200,000 to 250,000 clones, with roughly a tenth observed a single time. The sequenced sample consisted of central memory CD4+ T cells from blood. These receptors were taken from a man younger than 35 in good health. Each CDR3 is given with its conserved first and last residue. D genes are given only for firm matches. Expanded clones are given a class, and other clones once, few, many or no size at all.

cdr3_nt: TGTGCCTGGAGTGTTCGGGAGTTCTATGGCTACACCTTC
cdr3_aa: CAWSVREFYGYTF
v_call: TRBV30
j_call: TRBJ1-2
d_call: -
clone_size: -

cdr3_nt: TGTGCCAGCAGCGTAGACCCTTACGTTTACAATGAGCAGTTCTTC
cdr3_aa: CASSVDPYVYNEQFF
v_call: TRBV9
j_call: TRBJ2-1
d_call: -
clone_size: few

cdr3_nt: TGTGCCAGCAGCACAGTGACTAGGATCAACGAGCAGTACTTC
cdr3_aa: CASSTVTRINEQYF
v_call: TRBV5-4
j_call: TRBJ2-7
d_call: -
clone_size: many

cdr3_nt: TGTGCCAGCTCACCACTGGCTAACTATGGCTACACCTTC
cdr3_aa: CASSPLANYGYTF
v_call: TRBV18
j_call: TRBJ1-2
d_call: -
clone_size: many

cdr3_nt: TGTGCCAGCAGCTTCTCCCCCGCGGGGGAAAACATTCAGTACTTC
cdr3_aa: CASSFSPAGENIQYF
v_call: TRBV7-2
j_call: TRBJ2-4
d_call: TRBD2
clone_size: -

cdr3_nt: TGTGCCTGGAGTAACAGCGGAAGGCTGCTTTACAATGAGCAGTTCTTC
cdr3_aa: CAWSNSGRLLYNEQFF
v_call: TRBV30
j_call: TRBJ2-1
d_call: -
clone_size: -

cdr3_nt: TGTGCCAGTAGTTATAACTCTGGGGCCAACGTCCTGACTTTC
cdr3_aa: CASSYNSGANVLTF
v_call: TRBV19
j_call: TRBJ2-6
d_call: -
clone_size: -

cdr3_nt: TGTGCCAGCAGCTTGGATCCCGAAACGGGGCAGTTCTTC
cdr3_aa: CASSLDPETGQFF
v_call: TRBV5-4
j_call: TRBJ2-1
d_call: -
clone_size: -

cdr3_nt: TGTGCCTCTGGCCAAACTCGGGAGGAGACCCAGTACTTC
cdr3_aa: CASGQTREETQYF
v_call: TRBV30
j_call: TRBJ2-5
d_call: -
clone_size: few

cdr3_nt: TGTGCCAGCAAATGGGACGAAGGGGGCCAAGAGACCCAGTACTTC
cdr3_aa: CASKWDEGGQETQYF
v_call: TRBV2
j_call: TRBJ2-5
d_call: -
clone_size: few

cdr3_nt: TGCGCCAGCAGGGCACGGGACAGGGAGGGCCACGAGCAGTACTTC
cdr3_aa: CASRARDREGHEQYF
v_call: TRBV4-1
j_call: TRBJ2-7
d_call: TRBD1
clone_size: -

cdr3_nt: TGTGCCAGTAGTTCTGGGACAGGGTGGAATGAAAAACTGTTTTTT
cdr3_aa: CASSSGTGWNEKLFF
v_call: TRBV19
j_call: TRBJ1-4
d_call: TRBD1
clone_size: few

cdr3_nt: TGTGCCAGCAGCTTTGAGGATGAGCAGTTCTTC
cdr3_aa: CASSFEDEQFF
v_call: TRBV5-6
j_call: TRBJ2-1
d_call: -
clone_size: few

cdr3_nt: TGTGCCAGCAGTTTGGTCGGTTCTGGGGCCAACGTCCTGACTTTC
cdr3_aa: CASSLVGSGANVLTF
v_call: TRBV27
j_call: TRBJ2-6
d_call: -
clone_size: many

cdr3_nt: TGTGCCAGCAGTCCGAAAATTTTGGGGACTAGCGGGAGGGCCCTCCATACGCAGTATTTT
cdr3_aa: CASSPKILGTSGRALHTQYF
v_call: TRBV28
j_call: TRBJ2-3
d_call: TRBD2
clone_size: -

cdr3_nt: TGTGCCAGCAGCTTACAACGGGACTACGAGCAGTACTTC
cdr3_aa: CASSLQRDYEQYF
v_call: TRBV7-9
j_call: TRBJ2-7
d_call: -
clone_size: -

cdr3_nt: TGTGCCAGCAGCCGGATATCGGGGTTGGAGACCCAGTACTTC
cdr3_aa: CASSRISGLETQYF
v_call: TRBV5-5
j_call: TRBJ2-5
d_call: -
clone_size: -

cdr3_nt: TGTGCCAGCAGCTTCATAGGACAGGCCTACGAGCAGTACTTC
cdr3_aa: CASSFIGQAYEQYF
v_call: TRBV7-2
j_call: TRBJ2-7
d_call: TRBD1
clone_size: -

cdr3_nt: TGTGCTAGTGGTTTAGCAGGCCCTGCGGGAGAGACCCAGTACTTC
cdr3_aa: CASGLAGPAGETQYF
v_call: TRBV12-5
j_call: TRBJ2-5
d_call: -
clone_size: -

cdr3_nt: TGTGCCAGCAACCAACAGGTTTACAATGAGCAGTTCTTC
cdr3_aa: CASNQQVYNEQFF
v_call: TRBV6-1
j_call: TRBJ2-1
d_call: -
clone_size: few

cdr3_nt: TGTGCCAGCAGGACAGGGTTCGAGACCCAGTACTTC
cdr3_aa: CASRTGFETQYF
v_call: TRBV6-5
j_call: TRBJ2-5
d_call: TRBD1
clone_size: few

cdr3_nt: TGTGCCAGCAGCTTAGAGTCGGCCGGTTACCGTGCCAATACTAACTATGGCTACACCTTC
cdr3_aa: CASSLESAGYRANTNYGYTF
v_call: TRBV11-2
j_call: TRBJ1-2
d_call: -
clone_size: few

cdr3_nt: TGCGCCAGCAGCTTGGTAGTAGCGGGCCCCTACGAGCAGTACTTC
cdr3_aa: CASSLVVAGPYEQYF
v_call: TRBV5-1
j_call: TRBJ2-7
d_call: TRBD2
clone_size: -

cdr3_nt: TGTGCCTGGAGGGGCGGGACTTCAGAGACCCAGTACTTC
cdr3_aa: CAWRGGTSETQYF
v_call: TRBV30
j_call: TRBJ2-5
d_call: -
clone_size: -

cdr3_nt: TGTGCCAGCAGTGAAGACCAGGCCCCGGGGGGCTACACCTTC
cdr3_aa: CASSEDQAPGGYTF
v_call: TRBV2
j_call: TRBJ1-2
d_call: -
clone_size: -

cdr3_nt: TGTGCCAGCATCCCCTTTCCGACAGGGGGGATAGAAGCTTTCTTT
cdr3_aa: CASIPFPTGGIEAFF
v_call: TRBV21-1
j_call: TRBJ1-1
d_call: -
clone_size: few

cdr3_nt: TGTGCCATCGGAGAAATGGGACAGGGCCTAAACGAGCAGTACTTC
cdr3_aa: CAIGEMGQGLNEQYF
v_call: TRBV10-3
j_call: TRBJ2-7
d_call: TRBD1
clone_size: few

cdr3_nt: TGTGCCTGGGTTCCAAGACGCTCCTACAATGAGCAGTTCTTC
cdr3_aa: CAWVPRRSYNEQFF
v_call: TRBV30
j_call: TRBJ2-1
d_call: -
clone_size: -

cdr3_nt: TGTGCTAGTGGTCTTGGGACTAGCGGGACCGGCGAGCAGTACTTC
cdr3_aa: CASGLGTSGTGEQYF
v_call: TRBV12-5
j_call: TRBJ2-7
d_call: TRBD2
clone_size: -

cdr3_nt: TGTGCCAGCAGCGCCGGACTAGCGGTCTCCATCTACAATGAGCAGTTCTTC
cdr3_aa: CASSAGLAVSIYNEQFF
v_call: TRBV5-4
j_call: TRBJ2-1
d_call: TRBD2
clone_size: -

cdr3_nt: TGTGCCAGTAGTCTGACAACAAAGCCAGATACGCAGTATTTT
cdr3_aa: CASSLTTKPDTQYF
v_call: TRBV19
j_call: TRBJ2-3
d_call: -
clone_size: -

cdr3_nt: TGTGCCAGTAGTATCAGGTCTTCCGGGACAGTTCAAGAGACCCAGTACTTC
cdr3_aa: CASSIRSSGTVQETQYF
v_call: TRBV19
j_call: TRBJ2-5
d_call: TRBD1
clone_size: -